This T cell receptor (beta chain) came from a study of cytomegalovirus exposure and HLA in healthy donors. V lost 3 bases, J lost 2 bases, and 18 bases lay in between. The CDR3 sequence is 17 residues long. Germline V CDR1 and CDR2: SGHRS, YFSETQ. This clone appeared once. Its antigen is still unknown. General study results and limits: Later on, a genetic analysis was performed. It linked a missense variant in DCLRE1C with V- and J-gene trimming of TCR beta. A later analysis reportedly found fewer N-insertions in an Asian-associated ancestry cluster than the approximately 670-donor mean. On later analysis, the bulk of CMV-associated TCR beta chains appeared to be HLA-restricted.

The study ran its PCR with 60 Vbeta and 13 Jbeta primers. Libraries were prepared by immunoSEQ multiplex PCR; TCRdb keeps only in-frame clonotypes and omits some of them. The repertoire holds fewer than 200,000 clones, with approximately 81% as singletons. The source material was PBMCs. The clonotype originates from a male donor in good health and CMV-seronegative. V is TRBV5-1 and J is TRBJ2-1; D is perhaps TRBD2 (5 bases). Here the CDR3 reads CASSSRGSGSTYNEQFF. For the CDR3, the DNA is TGCGCCAGCAGCTCCCGAGGGAGCGGCAGCACCTACAATGAGCAGTTCTTC.